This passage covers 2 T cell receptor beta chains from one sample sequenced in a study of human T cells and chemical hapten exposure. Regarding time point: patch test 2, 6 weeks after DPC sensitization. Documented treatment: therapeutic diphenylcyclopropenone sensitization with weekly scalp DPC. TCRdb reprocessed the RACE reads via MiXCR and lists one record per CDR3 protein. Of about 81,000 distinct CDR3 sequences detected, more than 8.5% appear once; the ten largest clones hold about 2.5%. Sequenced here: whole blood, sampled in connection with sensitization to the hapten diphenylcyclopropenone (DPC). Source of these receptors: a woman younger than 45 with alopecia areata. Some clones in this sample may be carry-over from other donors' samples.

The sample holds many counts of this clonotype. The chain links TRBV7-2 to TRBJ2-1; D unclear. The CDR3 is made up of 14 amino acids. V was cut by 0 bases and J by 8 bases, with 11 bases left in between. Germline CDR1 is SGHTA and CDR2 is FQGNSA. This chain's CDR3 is CASSLAISSDEQFF. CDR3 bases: TGTGCCAGCAGCTTAGCTATCAGCAGCGATGAGCAGTTCTTC.

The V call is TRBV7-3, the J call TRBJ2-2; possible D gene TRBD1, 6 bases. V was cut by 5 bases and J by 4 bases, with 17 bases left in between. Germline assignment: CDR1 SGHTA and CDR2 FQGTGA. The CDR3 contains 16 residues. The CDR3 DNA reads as TGTGCCAGCAGCCCCAAACAGGGAGTCGGCACCGGGGAGCTGTTTTTT. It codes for CASSPKQGVGTGELFF. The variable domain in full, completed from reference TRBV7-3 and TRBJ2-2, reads GAGVSQTPSNKVTEKGKYVELRCDPISGHTALYWYRQSLGQGPEFLIYFQGTGAADDSGLPNDRFFAVRPEGSVSTLKIQRTERGDSAVYLCASSPKQGVGTGELFFGEGSRLTVL.